The 28 T cell receptor beta chains below all came from one sample that was sequenced in a study of blood T cell repertoires in COVID-19. Profiled with immunoSEQ multiplex PCR; TCRdb holds only in-frame clones, not every one. The sample gives approximately 150,000 clones, more than 75% of which show up once; roughly 15% is in the top ten. The sample consisted of peripheral blood. These receptors originate from a human donor with acute or convalescent COVID-19. The donor label of this sample is uncertain.

The CDR3 is CASSPGVRETQYF. The CDR3 coding sequence is TGTGCCAGCAGCCCCGGGGTTCGAGAGACCCAGTACTTC. The gene calls are TRBV5-6 and TRBJ2-5; TRBD2 is a possible D gene (5 bases). Germline lookup yields CDR1 SGHDT and CDR2 YYEEEE. Trimming shortened V by 4 bases and J by 4 bases, and 11 bases separated the two germline ends. This CDR3 comprises 13 residues. The whole variable domain, remainder taken from reference TRBV5-6 and TRBJ2-5, is DAGVTQSPTHLIKTRGQQVTLRCSPKSGHDTVSWYQQALGQGPQFIFQYYEEEERQRGNFPDRFSGHQFPNYSSELNVNALLLGDSALYLCASSPGVRETQYFGPGTRLLVL.

The V call is TRBV6-5, the J call TRBJ1-2; 7 nucleotides match TRBD1. The V and J ends lost 7 bases and 6 bases, in that order; junction bases with no gene match: 11. This CDR3 has 14 amino acids. The V gene's germline CDR1 is MNHEY and CDR2 SVGAGI. CDR3 bases: TGTGCCAGCAATAGGGCTGTCACAGGGGATGGCTACACCTTC. This sequence encodes CASNRAVTGDGYTF.

J is TRBJ1-6 and V is TRBV6-5; possible D gene TRBD1, 6 bases. Trimming pared 6 bases from V and 8 bases from J, leaving 17 bases between. Germline V lookup: CDR1 MNHEY, CDR2 SVGAGI. This CDR3 is 15 amino acids long. The CDR3 DNA reads TGTGCCAGCAGCGAGACAGGTCGGGAGGATTCACCCCTCCACTTT. Translating it yields CASSETGREDSPLHF.

This clone was recorded once. V gene TRBV19 combines with J gene TRBJ2-3; the D gene is possibly TRBD2 (6 bases). Looked up from germline, CDR1 is LNHDA and CDR2 is SQIVND (reference sequence). The CDR3 length is 15 residues. V lost 3 bases, J lost 3 bases, and 13 bases lay in between. DNA for the CDR3: TGTGCCAGTAGTATCGTAACCGCGGGGACAGATACGCAGTATTTT. Protein sequence: CASSIVTAGTDTQYF. Complete variable domain (other parts from reference TRBV19 and TRBJ2-3): DGGITQSPKYLFRKEGQNVTLSCEQNLNHDAMYWYRQDPGQGLRLIYYSQIVNDFQKGDIAEGYSVSREKKESFPLTVTSAQKNPTAFYLCASSIVTAGTDTQYFGPGTRLTVL.

This chain connects TRBV7-3 to TRBJ2-1, with 7 bases fitting TRBD2. Germline values: CDR1 SGHTA, CDR2 FQGTGA. J gave up 5 bases and V 1 base, and 8 bases lay outside the gene matches. The CDR3 totals 16 residues. The CDR3: CASSLRLATRNNEQFF. CDR3 nucleotides: TGTGCCAGCAGCTTAAGACTAGCTACCCGGAACAATGAGCAGTTCTTC. The variable domain in full, completed from reference TRBV7-3 and TRBJ2-1, reads GAGVSQTPSNKVTEKGKYVELRCDPISGHTALYWYRQSLGQGPEFLIYFQGTGAADDSGLPNDRFFAVRPEGSVSTLKIQRTERGDSAVYLCASSLRLATRNNEQFFGPGTRLTVL.

This chain joins TRBV19 and TRBJ2-7, with 7 bases aligning to TRBD1. Germline CDR1 LNHDA, CDR2 SQIVND (reference sequence). The V gene end was trimmed by 4 bases and the J gene end by 3 bases; junction bases not matched to a gene: 6. The CDR3 covers 14 residues. The CDR3 region has the DNA TGTGCCAGTAGTACCCCCGGGACAGTCTACGAGCAGTACTTC. Translating it yields CASSTPGTVYEQYF.

The V gene is TRBV5-1, the J gene TRBJ2-7; TRBD2 is a possible D gene (7 bases). In germline, CDR1 is SGHRS, CDR2 YFSETQ. This CDR3 is built from 14 residues. The V end was cut by 7 bases, the J end by 4 bases, with 18 bases between. The CDR3 is CASRPGGGRYEQYF. Written as DNA, the CDR3 is TGCGCCAGCCGCCCGGGGGGCGGACGATACGAGCAGTACTTC.

This clone showed up just once. J is TRBJ2-3 and V is TRBV6-5; D unresolved. V was clipped by 8 bases and J by 1 base, with 16 bases between them. Germline CDR1 and CDR2: MNHEY and SVGAGI. The CDR3 consists of 15 residues. In DNA form, the CDR3 reads TGTGCCAGCCCTAGACTTCCACCGGGCACAGATACGCAGTATTTT. Translation gives CASPRLPPGTDTQYF.

This clone was seen a handful of times. The genes are TRBV29-1 and TRBJ1-1; TRBD1 is a possible D gene (5 bases). This CDR3 contains 10 residues. Germline V gene sequence: CDR1 SQVTM, CDR2 ANQGSEA. Trimming pared 5 bases from V and 6 bases from J, leaving 7 bases between. CDR3 DNA sequence: TGCAGCGTTAGGGGCCCTGAAGCTTTCTTT. It yields the protein CSVRGPEAFF.

The rearrangement joins TRBV7-9 to TRBJ1-5; maybe TRBD1 (6 bases). The CDR3 covers 14 residues. V lost 4 bases and J lost 4, with 11 bases in between. CDR1 is SEHNR and CDR2 is FQNEAQ in the germline V gene (reference sequence). CDR3 residues: CASSSWTENQPQHF. As DNA, the CDR3 is TGTGCCAGCAGCTCCTGGACAGAAAATCAGCCCCAGCATTTT.

This sequence joins TRBV19 and TRBJ1-4; a weak D match, TRBD1 (6 bases). Trimming removed 7 bases from V and 8 bases from J, with 17 bases in between. Germline lookup yields CDR1 LNHDA and CDR2 SQIVND (reference sequence). This CDR3 region has 14 residues. The DNA for the CDR3 is TGTGCCAGTAAACAACAGGGAGAAGAGGAAAAACTGTTTTTT. Its protein product is CASKQQGEEEKLFF.

This chain joins TRBV7-9 and TRBJ1-1, with TRBD1 as a possible D gene (6 bases). Per germline, CDR1 SEHNR and CDR2 FQNEAQ (reference sequence). The CDR3 extends over 13 amino acids. Trimming removed 3 bases at V and 7 bases at J, with 12 bases between. The DNA for the CDR3 is TGTGCCAGCAGCTTTCGAGGACAGCATGAAGCTTTCTTT. Its translation: CASSFRGQHEAFF. The full variable domain, its missing parts supplied by reference TRBV7-9 and TRBJ1-1, is DTGVSQNPRHKITKRGQNVTFRCDPISEHNRLYWYRQTLGQGPEFLTYFQNEAQLEKSRLLSDRFSAERPKGSFSTLEIQRTEQGDSAMYLCASSFRGQHEAFFGQGTRLTVV.

This clone was seen at least ten times. The chain combines TRBV3-1 (or the pseudogene TRBV3-2) with TRBJ2-7, with 8 bases identical to TRBD1. This CDR3 is built from 14 residues. Germline CDR1 is LGHDT and CDR2 is YNNKEL (reference sequence). After removal of 1 base from V and 3 bases from J, the junction contained 2 bases not matched to a gene. CDR3 amino acids: CASSQGQGIYEQYF. The CDR3 coding sequence is TGTGCCAGCAGCCAAGGACAGGGGATCTACGAGCAGTACTTC.

The CDR3 loop is CASTRTGASGNTIYF. The CDR3 coding sequence is TGTGCCAGCACGAGGACAGGGGCCTCTGGAAACACCATATATTTT. V usage is TRBV3-1 (or the pseudogene TRBV3-2) and J usage is TRBJ1-3; 9 nucleotides align to TRBD1. Per the germline V gene, CDR1 is LGHDT and CDR2 is YNNKEL (reference sequence). The CDR3 sequence is 15 residues long. The V segment lost 7 bases and the J segment 0 bases; nucleotides outside the gene matches: 4.

The CDR3 sequence is CAAFDRLNEKLFF. In DNA form, the CDR3 reads TGTGCCGCCTTTGACAGGCTGAATGAAAAACTGTTTTTT. The rearrangement links TRBV30 to TRBJ1-4; D perhaps matches TRBD1 (6 bases). CDR3 size: 13 residues. Trimming pared 8 bases from V and 5 bases from J, leaving 15 bases between. The germline V gene has CDR1 GTSNPN and CDR2 SVGIG (reference sequence).

The CDR3 DNA is TGCAGCACTACGGACAGGGATTTTAACTATGGCTACACCTTC. Protein product: CSTTDRDFNYGYTF. This chain uses TRBV29-1 with TRBJ1-2; 8 nucleotides match TRBD1. With 8 bases clipped from V and 1 base from J, the junction kept 9 bases outside the gene matches. CDR1 SQVTM and CDR2 ANQGSEA come from the germline V gene. The CDR3 contains 14 residues.

The chain links TRBV20-1 to TRBJ2-2, with D possibly TRBD2 on 7 matching bases. Trimming removed 3 bases from V and 7 bases from J, with 18 bases in between. CDR1 is DFQATT and CDR2 is SNEGSKA in the germline V gene (reference sequence). The CDR3 covers 15 residues. Written as DNA, the CDR3 is TGCAGTGCTAGTAGGGGGGGCGTGACTCGCGGGGAGCTGTTTTTT. Translating gives CSASRGGVTRGELFF.

The chain employs TRBV18 and TRBJ1-1; D gene unclear. CDR3 length equals 14 residues. Trimming left V 3 bases short and J 1 base short, with 9 bases between. CDR1 and CDR2 from the germline V gene are KGHSH and LQKENI. The CDR3, as DNA: TGTGCCAGCTCACCCCGTAGTGGGAACACTGAAGCTTTCTTT. The encoded protein is CASSPRSGNTEAFF.

This clone was seen only a few times. The chain couples TRBV15 to TRBJ2-2; D remains ambiguous. The germline V gene has CDR1 LNHNV and CDR2 YYDKDF (reference sequence). The CDR3 sequence is 15 residues long. V lost 0 bases to trimming and J lost 4 bases, with 9 bases between them. This CDR3 reads CATSRDVTLTGELFF. CDR3 nucleotide sequence: TGTGCCACCAGCAGAGATGTGACACTCACCGGGGAGCTGTTTTTT.

This sequence joins TRBV2 and TRBJ1-2; D perhaps matches TRBD1 (6 bases). Trimming stripped 6 bases from V and 2 bases from J, with 10 bases between. Germline loops: CDR1 SNHLY, CDR2 FYNNEI. CDR3 length: 13 amino acids. This chain's CDR3 is CASSKGTNYGYTF. Here the CDR3 DNA reads TGTGCCAGCAGCAAAGGGACAAACTATGGCTACACCTTC.

This chain links TRBV4-1 with TRBJ2-5; 7 bases line up with TRBD2. J was trimmed by 0 bases and V by 3 bases; bases with no gene match: 10. Looked up from germline, CDR1 is MGHRA and CDR2 is YSYEKL. CDR3 size: 17 residues. Here the CDR3 reads CASSHRLRRGNQETQYF. CDR3 bases: TGCGCCAGCAGCCACAGGTTGCGGCGGGGGAACCAAGAGACCCAGTACTTC.

The rearrangement joins TRBV7-2 to TRBJ2-7; TRBD2 matches at 9 bases. This CDR3 is 17 amino acids long. Germline CDR1 is SGHTA and CDR2 is FQGNSA. J gave up 0 bases and V 5 bases, and 11 bases lay outside the gene matches. The CDR3: CASSPRLGGGASYEQYF. Written as DNA, the CDR3 is TGTGCCAGCAGCCCACGTTTGGGCGGGGGGGCCTCCTACGAGCAGTACTTC.

The rearrangement uses TRBV7-2 and TRBJ2-2; D unclear. Trimming removed 2 bases from V and 0 bases from J, with 7 bases in between. The V gene's germline CDR1 is SGHTA and CDR2 FQGNSA. This CDR3 has 15 amino acids. The DNA of the CDR3 is TGTGCCAGCAGCTTAAGGCAGGCGAACACCGGGGAGCTGTTTTTT. Amino acid sequence: CASSLRQANTGELFF.

The chain employs TRBV7-9 and TRBJ1-6, with D possibly matching TRBD1 (5 bases). V was pared by 5 bases and J by 10 bases, with 15 bases between. Germline V lookup: CDR1 SEHNR, CDR2 FQNEAQ (reference sequence). This CDR3 comprises 14 residues. The CDR3 nucleotides read TGTGCCAGCAGCGCTTCAGGGTTTGGGTCACCCCTCCACTTT. Translation gives CASSASGFGSPLHF.

The CDR3 DNA reads TGTGCCACCAGCAGAGACACTAACTATGGCTACACCTTC. Amino acid sequence: CATSRDTNYGYTF. The V and J genes are TRBV15 and TRBJ1-2; D is unclear. This CDR3 spans 13 amino acids. The V and J ends lost 0 bases and 0 bases respectively, with 2 bases between them. CDR1 and CDR2 from the germline V gene are LNHNV and YYDKDF (reference sequence).

This clone was observed a few times. CDR3 region: CASRTTGEYGYTF. Written as DNA, the CDR3 is TGTGCCAGCAGGACGACAGGGGAATATGGCTACACCTTC. The chain recombines TRBV7-2 with TRBJ1-2; TRBD1 agrees at 8 bases. Germline V gene lookup returns CDR1 SGHTA and CDR2 FQGNSA. The CDR3 sequence is 13 residues long. V lost 6 bases to trimming and J lost 5 bases; unmatched junction nucleotides: 5.

The V call is TRBV6-2 or TRBV6-3, the J call TRBJ2-1; 9 bases match TRBD2. CDR1 is MNHEY, CDR2 SVGEGT, per germline. Trimming removed 6 bases from V and 8 bases from J; junction bases left unmatched: 14. The CDR3 totals 16 residues. In nucleotides, the CDR3 is TGTGCCAGCAGCAGATCCGGGACTAGCAAGTGGGATGAGCAGTTCTTC. It translates to CASSRSGTSKWDEQFF.

The CDR3 here is CASSPPGQGWVSNYGYTF. In DNA, the CDR3 is TGTGCCAGTAGTCCCCCAGGACAGGGATGGGTGTCTAACTATGGCTACACCTTC. This chain joins TRBV19 and TRBJ1-2; 8 positions match TRBD1. This CDR3 region has 18 residues. J gave up 0 bases and V 5 bases, and 14 bases lay outside the gene matches. Germline V CDR1 and CDR2: LNHDA, SQIVND (reference sequence).